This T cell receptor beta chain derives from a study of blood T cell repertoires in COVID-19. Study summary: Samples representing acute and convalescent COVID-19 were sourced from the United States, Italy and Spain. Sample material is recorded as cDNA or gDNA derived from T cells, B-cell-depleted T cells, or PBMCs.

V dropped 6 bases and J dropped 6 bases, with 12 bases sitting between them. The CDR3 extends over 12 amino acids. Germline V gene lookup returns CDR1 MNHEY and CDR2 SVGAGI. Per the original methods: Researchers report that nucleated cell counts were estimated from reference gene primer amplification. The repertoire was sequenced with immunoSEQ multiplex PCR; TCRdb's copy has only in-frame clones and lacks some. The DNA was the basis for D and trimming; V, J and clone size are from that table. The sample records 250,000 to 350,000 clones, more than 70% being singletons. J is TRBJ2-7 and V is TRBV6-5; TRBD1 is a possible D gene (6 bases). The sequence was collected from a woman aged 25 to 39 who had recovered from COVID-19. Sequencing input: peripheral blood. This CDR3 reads CASSPVGAEQYF. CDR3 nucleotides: TGTGCCAGCAGCCCCGTGGGGGCCGAGCAGTACTTC.